This is a list of T cell receptor beta chains from one sample in a study of blood T cell repertoires in COVID-19. Here immunoSEQ multiplex PCR was the method, and the copy in TCRdb shows in-frame clones only, minus some. The sample comprises 140,000 or so clones, around 90% of which are singletons, and roughly 1.5% rests with the top ten. Sequencing used peripheral blood. These receptors all stem from a human donor in a cohort sampled during active COVID-19. The CDR3 runs from the conserved cysteine through the conserved F or W. Rows give clone size only sometimes, using once, few, many, or a class for an expanded clone.

TRBV11-2	17	-	CASSSLAGGGAKNIQYF
TRBV18	17	-	CASSPEMFVGTPYEQYF
TRBV7-9	14	few	CASSLVQGDSPLHF
TRBV11-2	15	-	CASSQKRVANYGYTF
TRBV20-1	16	-	CSASPPPAGVHNEQFF
TRBV5-1	16	-	CASSLGTGDRADTQYF
TRBV19	15	once	CASSIQATGLETQYF
TRBV6-4	13	-	CASSDQDRNEQFF
TRBV2	16	-	CASSGGQGGGNTEAFF
TRBV9	15	-	CASSPHLLARKTQYF
TRBV19	16	-	CASMLNRGGRMFGYTF
TRBV15	14	-	CATSTQGPNSPLHF
TRBV19	12	-	CASSGVFYGYTF
TRBV7-3	13	once	CASSLIQGASAFF
TRBV20-1	14	-	CSASIAGGTYEQYF
TRBV6-5	12	-	CASSGTDNEQFF
TRBV2	16	once	CASSGDDRYSNQPQHF
TRBV11-2	17	-	CASSLGPGTGFTGELFF
TRBV14	15	-	CASSRTDRGQNEQFF
TRBV12-3/TRBV12-4	10	-	CASSLNTIYF
TRBV4-2	15	-	CASSQDPGGTDTQYF
TRBV2	13	-	CASRRLSNQPQHF
TRBV7-2	13	-	CATGPTETYEQYF
TRBV7-9	15	-	CASSLAGQLNYGYTF
TRBV19	14	-	CASTGTGQIYGYTF
TRBV5-5	17	-	CASSLGGLAGATGELFF
TRBV12-5	15	-	CASGNTASSGNTIYF
TRBV19	14	once	CASMLRQVDEKLFF